The 32 T cell receptor beta chains reported below all come from one sample, sequenced in a study of Tregs in tolerant kidney transplant recipients. Measured with immunoSEQ multiplex PCR; TCRdb has only the in-frame clones, and not every one. The table records approximately 44,000 clones, just under 97% of them present only once. Their target antigens are unknown. Sequencing was performed on Tregs from blood cultured with allogeneic cells. The source is a human donor in good health.

J is TRBJ2-7 and V is TRBV11-3; TRBD2 matches 7 bases. Germline CDR1 is SGHNT and CDR2 is YENEEA. Germline trimming cut 3 bases from V and 3 bases from J; bases unmatched to any gene: 2. The CDR3 length is 13 residues. CDR3 nucleotide sequence: TGTGCCAGCAGCTTTCGGGGGGACTACGAGCAGTACTTC. Its protein product is CASSFRGDYEQYF.

The V call is TRBV18, the J call TRBJ2-7, with 10 bases lining up with TRBD2. Germline values: CDR1 KGHSH, CDR2 LQKENI. Trimming at V came to 3 bases and at J to 1 base, leaving 6 bases not matched to a gene. The CDR3 extends over 16 amino acids. CDR3 in DNA: TGTGCCAGCTCACCCCAACTAGCGGGGAGATCCTACGAGCAGTACTTC. Protein: CASSPQLAGRSYEQYF.

The chain uses TRBV28 and TRBJ2-2, with 15 bases that match TRBD2. Germline V gene lookup returns CDR1 MDHEN and CDR2 SYDVKM. This CDR3 comprises 18 residues. V trimming: 1 base; J trimming: 7 bases; junction bases outside the gene matches: 7. The CDR3 sequence: CASSLFGGLAGGYGELFF. Here the CDR3 DNA reads TGTGCCAGCAGTTTATTTGGAGGACTAGCGGGAGGGTACGGGGAGCTGTTTTTT.

This sequence joins TRBV6-4 and TRBJ2-7; D is perhaps TRBD1 (6 bases). V was clipped by 5 bases and J by 3 bases, with 23 bases between them. The CDR3 is made up of 17 amino acids. The V gene's germline CDR1 is MRHNA and CDR2 SNTAGT. CDR3: CASSYHTTGPLDYEQYF. CDR3 nucleotides: TGTGCCAGCAGTTACCACACGACAGGCCCTTTGGACTACGAGCAGTACTTC.

DNA for the CDR3: TGTGCCAGCAGCTCAATAGCGGGGGAGACCTACGAGCAGTACTTC. It translates to CASSSIAGETYEQYF. V usage is TRBV7-2 and J usage is TRBJ2-7, with 9 bases that match TRBD2. V shed 4 bases and J 2 bases; nucleotides not matched to a gene: 6. Germline V lookup: CDR1 SGHTA, CDR2 FQGNSA. This CDR3 is 15 amino acids long.

The rearrangement joins TRBV7-9 to TRBJ1-4; 8 nucleotides match TRBD1. Germline trimming cut 5 bases from V and 8 bases from J; bases unmatched to any gene: 7. Germline CDR1 reads SEHNR; CDR2 reads FQNEAQ (reference sequence). There are 14 residues in the CDR3. In nucleotides, the CDR3 is TGTGCCAGCAGCACCCGGACAGGGAGCGAAAAACTGTTTTTT. This translates into CASSTRTGSEKLFF.

The CDR3 loop reads CASSYRGRLDTGELFF. The CDR3 DNA sequence: TGTGCCAGCAGTTACCGGGGGCGCTTGGACACCGGGGAGCTGTTTTTT. The chain joins TRBV6-6 to TRBJ2-2; D might be TRBD1 or TRBD2, each matching 6 bases. Per the germline V gene, CDR1 is MNHNY and CDR2 is SVGAGI (reference sequence). The length of the CDR3 is 16 residues. Trimming left V 2 bases short and J 3 bases short, with 13 bases between.

V gene TRBV27 combines with J gene TRBJ2-7; a weak D match, TRBD1 (6 bases). Per the germline V gene, CDR1 is MNHEY and CDR2 is SMNVEV (reference sequence). CDR3 size: 15 residues. Between the trimmed V and J ends, which lost 6 bases and 0 bases, there was a span of 15 bases. CDR3 protein: CASSRLPGDSYEQYF. The CDR3 DNA follows: TGTGCCAGCAGCCGACTACCAGGGGACTCCTACGAGCAGTACTTC.

The J gene is TRBJ1-4, the V gene TRBV9; TRBD1 agrees at 8 bases. V lost 0 bases to trimming and J lost 8 bases; unmatched junction nucleotides: 3. The CDR3 sequence is 14 residues long. CDR1 is SGDLS, CDR2 YYNGEE, per germline. This CDR3 reads CASSVGTGREKLFF. CDR3 sequence (DNA): TGTGCCAGCAGCGTAGGGACAGGGCGCGAAAAACTGTTTTTT.

The genes are TRBV6-5 and TRBJ1-5; tentatively, D is TRBD1 (6 bases). CDR1 and CDR2 (germline): MNHEY, SVGAGI. The CDR3 loop spans 15 amino acids. The V and J ends lost 5 bases and 5 bases respectively, with 16 bases between them. The CDR3 DNA is TGTGCCAGCAGTCTACTCAGGGGTTTTGATCAGCCCCAGCATTTT. Translating gives CASSLLRGFDQPQHF.

The chain is built from TRBV2 and TRBJ2-7, with D tentatively TRBD2 (6 bases). Looked up from germline, CDR1 is SNHLY and CDR2 is FYNNEI. CDR3 length: 14 residues. Trimming took off 4 bases at V and 1 base at J, with 11 bases between the two ends. For the CDR3, the DNA is TGTGCCAGCAGTGTTAGCGGTTCTTCCTACGAGCAGTACTTC. Encoded protein: CASSVSGSSYEQYF.

The chain carries TRBV18 and TRBJ2-3; no definite D call. Trimming removed 4 bases from V and 6 bases from J, with 14 bases in between. Germline V gene lookup returns CDR1 KGHSH and CDR2 LQKENI. This CDR3 is 14 amino acids long. The DNA of the CDR3 is TGTGCCAGCTCACGAAGGAGCCTCACGGATACGCAGTATTTT. Translation: CASSRRSLTDTQYF.

The chain joins TRBV6-1 to TRBJ1-5; 9 positions agree with TRBD1. The length of the CDR3 is 15 residues. Losses at the gene ends were 7 bases for V and 0 bases for J; bases not matched to a gene: 4. CDR1 MNHNS and CDR2 SASEGT come from the germline V gene. The CDR3 loop is CASTLDRGSNQPQHF. The DNA for the CDR3 is TGTGCCAGCACTCTGGACAGGGGTAGCAATCAGCCCCAGCATTTT.

The genes are TRBV7-9 and TRBJ1-1, with D unresolved. V was shortened by 5 bases and J by 0 bases, with 7 bases between the two germline ends. The CDR3 sequence is 13 residues long. Germline V gene sequence: CDR1 SEHNR, CDR2 FQNEAQ (reference sequence). CDR3: CASSVYLNTEAFF. The CDR3 nucleotides read TGTGCCAGCAGCGTCTATTTGAACACTGAAGCTTTCTTT.

This chain links TRBV6-6 with TRBJ1-1; TRBD1 matches 7 bases. The J segment lost 4 bases and the V segment lost 6 bases, leaving 5 bases of the junction unmatched. CDR3 length: 13 amino acids. Germline-derived CDR1 and CDR2 are MNHNY and SVGAGI (reference sequence). CDR3 sequence: CASRLTGFTEAFF. CDR3 bases: TGTGCCAGCAGATTGACAGGGTTCACTGAAGCTTTCTTT.

The rearrangement links TRBV19 to TRBJ1-2, with D perhaps matching TRBD1 (5 bases). Germline-derived CDR1 and CDR2 are LNHDA and SQIVND (reference sequence). The CDR3 covers 14 residues. Deletions cut 5 bases from V and 4 bases from J, with 14 bases between. The CDR3 region has the DNA TGTGCCAGTAGTCCCTCTGGGGGTCTCTATGGCTACACCTTC. Protein: CASSPSGGLYGYTF.

The chain links TRBV19 to TRBJ2-3, with TRBD2 matching 10 bases. This CDR3 is built from 13 residues. Germline-derived CDR1 and CDR2 are LNHDA and SQIVND (reference sequence). J was trimmed by 6 bases and V by 5 bases; bases with no gene match: 2. CDR3 protein: CASSLAGADTQYF. The CDR3 coding sequence is TGTGCCAGTAGTCTAGCGGGGGCGGATACGCAGTATTTT.

The chain combines TRBV10-3 with TRBJ2-1; 11 bases match TRBD2. The CDR3 consists of 14 residues. Germline lookup yields CDR1 ENHRY and CDR2 SYGVKD. The V gene end was trimmed by 2 bases and the J gene end by 11 bases; junction bases not matched to a gene: 5. The DNA for the CDR3 is TGTGCCATCAGTGAGCCGACTAGCGGGGCCCAGCAGTTCTTC. This sequence encodes CAISEPTSGAQQFF.

The rearrangement joins TRBV29-1 to TRBJ2-7; the D is unclear. The ends were cut back, 7 bases at V and 2 bases at J, with 12 bases in the middle. This CDR3 comprises 12 residues. Germline V CDR1 and CDR2: SQVTM, ANQGSEA. CDR3: CSAAGGTYEQYF. The CDR3 coding sequence is TGCAGCGCGGCCGGTGGCACCTACGAGCAGTACTTC.

This chain's CDR3 is CASRGLFNRFGYTF. In nucleotides, the CDR3 is TGTGCCAGCAGAGGACTTTTTAATCGGTTTGGCTACACCTTC. The V gene is TRBV6-6, the J gene TRBJ1-2; D ambiguous. Trimming removed 6 bases at V and 7 bases at J, with 18 bases between. Germline CDR1 reads MNHNY; CDR2 reads SVGAGI (reference sequence). CDR3 length: 14 residues.

This sequence joins TRBV2 and TRBJ2-7, with 9 bases identical to TRBD1. Losses at the gene ends were 6 bases for V and 2 bases for J; bases not matched to a gene: 2. Looked up from germline, CDR1 is SNHLY and CDR2 is FYNNEI. The CDR3 spans 13 residues. The CDR3: CASRRDRAYEQYF. The CDR3, as DNA: TGTGCCAGCAGGAGGGACAGGGCCTACGAGCAGTACTTC. Looking up the rest from reference TRBV2 and TRBJ2-7 gives the full variable domain: EPEVTQTPSHQVTQMGQEVILRCVPISNHLYFYWYRQILGQKVEFLVSFYNNEISEKSEIFDDQFSVERPDGSNFTLKIRSTKLEDSAMYFCASRRDRAYEQYFGPGTRLTVT.

The chain carries TRBV7-9 and TRBJ2-5, with TRBD1 matching over 7 bases. J lost 3 bases, V lost 5 bases, and 3 bases had no gene match. The CDR3 is 13 residues long. Germline loops: CDR1 SEHNR, CDR2 FQNEAQ (reference sequence). CDR3: CASSAGTEETQYF. In nucleotides, the CDR3 is TGTGCCAGCAGCGCCGGGACAGAAGAGACCCAGTACTTC.

V and J are TRBV5-1 and TRBJ1-2; D possibly corresponds to TRBD1 (5 bases). The CDR3 is 15 residues long. V lost 2 bases to trimming and J lost 4 bases, with 15 bases between them. CDR1 and CDR2 (germline): SGHRS, YFSETQ. For the CDR3, the DNA is TGCGCCAGCAGCTTAAGGGACCCCGAGGGCTATGGCTACACCTTC. Protein sequence: CASSLRDPEGYGYTF.

The chain has TRBV5-6 and TRBJ2-1; D gene unclear. Trimming removed 0 bases at V and 8 bases at J, with 6 bases between. CDR1 and CDR2 from the germline V gene are SGHDT and YYEEEE. The length of the CDR3 is 12 residues. The chain's CDR3 is CASSLGIYEQFF. CDR3 nucleotide sequence: TGTGCCAGCAGCTTGGGGATCTATGAGCAGTTCTTC. The full variable domain, completed using reference TRBV5-6 and TRBJ2-1, is DAGVTQSPTHLIKTRGQQVTLRCSPKSGHDTVSWYQQALGQGPQFIFQYYEEEERQRGNFPDRFSGHQFPNYSSELNVNALLLGDSALYLCASSLGIYEQFFGPGTRLTVL.

The chain carries TRBV5-1 and TRBJ2-1; TRBD2 matches at 8 bases. Germline-derived CDR1 and CDR2 are SGHRS and YFSETQ. The CDR3 extends over 15 amino acids. Unmatched junction bases numbered 8, after V lost 4 bases and J lost 5 bases. This CDR3 is CASSERTSIDNEQFF. CDR3 bases: TGCGCCAGCAGCGAAAGGACTAGCATCGACAATGAGCAGTTCTTC.

The gene calls are TRBV20-1 and TRBJ1-6, with unresolved D. V was shortened by 5 bases and J by 18 bases, with 14 bases between the two germline ends. The germline V gene has CDR1 DFQATT and CDR2 SNEGSKA (reference sequence). The length of the CDR3 is 10 residues. The CDR3 DNA sequence: TGCAGTGCTGGAGGTCCATTACCCCACTTT. This gives the protein CSAGGPLPHF.

This clone was picked up one time. The V and J genes are TRBV5-1 and TRBJ1-1, with D possibly matching TRBD1 (6 bases). Germline V gene lookup returns CDR1 SGHRS and CDR2 YFSETQ. Trimming took off 2 bases at V and 5 bases at J, with 16 bases between the two ends. This CDR3 has 15 residues. The CDR3 sequence: CASSFPTQGKTEAFF. The CDR3 nucleotides are TGCGCCAGCAGCTTCCCAACCCAGGGGAAAACTGAAGCTTTCTTT.

J is TRBJ1-5 and V is TRBV6-1, with D maybe TRBD1 (6 bases). From germline, CDR1 is MNHNS and CDR2 SASEGT. Trimming cost V 8 bases and J 6 bases, with 14 bases left between them. The CDR3 is made up of 13 amino acids. The CDR3 nucleotides are TGTGCCAGCCAATTAACAGGGTTTCAGCCCCAGCATTTT. Translated, it gives CASQLTGFQPQHF.

This rearrangement joins TRBV27 to TRBJ1-5, with D possibly TRBD1 on 5 matching bases. Per germline, CDR1 MNHEY and CDR2 SMNVEV (reference sequence). Trimming removed 8 bases from V and 2 bases from J, with 13 bases in between. This CDR3 comprises 14 residues. DNA for the CDR3: TGTGCCAGCTTGAAGGGGATCCGCAATCAGCCCCAGCATTTT. Amino acids: CASLKGIRNQPQHF.

The chain carries TRBV5-1 and TRBJ2-2, with 7 bases identical to TRBD1. The CDR3 is 16 residues long. Germline CDR1 and CDR2: SGHRS and YFSETQ. V trimming: 4 bases; J trimming: 4 bases; junction bases outside the gene matches: 10. The CDR3 DNA reads TGCGCCAGCAGCCCCGACTCGACAGGGTCCACCGGGGAGCTGTTTTTT. It specifies CASSPDSTGSTGELFF.

The J gene is TRBJ1-5, the V gene TRBV5-6; TRBD1 is a possible D gene (6 bases). Trimming took off 5 bases at V and 0 bases at J, with 9 bases between the two ends. The CDR3 extends over 14 amino acids. Per the germline V gene, CDR1 is SGHDT and CDR2 is YYEEEE. CDR3: CASRDRNSNQPQHF. In DNA form, the CDR3 reads TGTGCCAGCAGAGACAGGAATAGCAATCAGCCCCAGCATTTT.

The V and J genes are TRBV9 and TRBJ2-2, with D tentatively TRBD2 (6 bases). The CDR3 spans 14 residues. Trimming shortened V by 0 bases and J by 3 bases, and 6 bases separated the two germline ends. Germline-derived CDR1 and CDR2 are SGDLS and YYNGEE. The CDR3 loop reads CASSVGGDTGELFF. DNA of the CDR3: TGTGCCAGCAGCGTAGGGGGGGACACCGGGGAGCTGTTTTTT.